The entry that follows covers one TCR beta chain sequence. The antigen this receptor binds is unknown. One base away there is no much larger clone; base qualities are not given. Donors were healthy HIV-negative adults with no recently reported acute infections or vaccinations. Only Caucasian adults living in Nashville, Tennessee, USA were represented among the donors. CD4+ T cells were enriched through magnetic negative selection, after which naive cells were positively selected on CD45RA and the remaining negative fraction served as the memory subset. Blood was obtained by leukapheresis, after which PBMCs were separated by Ficoll-Histopaque density gradient centrifugation and cryopreserved in liquid nitrogen vapor phase. Analytical flow cytometry was used to check the purity and quantity of each magnetically sorted T cell population. Genomic DNA was isolated from every sorted fraction and measured by UV absorbance on a Nanodrop 2000c.

TCR CDR3 regions were amplified from genomic DNA by multiplex PCR using the deep immunoSEQ assay. Extracted genomic DNA from each cell subset was distributed evenly across all wells of several immunoSEQ 96-well plates, and each plate was treated as a replicate. Each replicate PCR for sorted subsets received around 0.2 ug genomic DNA, equal to 28,000 or so T cell genomes. The purified libraries were quantified using a Qubit 3.0 fluorometer, sized with a Bioanalyzer 2100, and then quantified again using the KAPA Library Quantification kit. Every immunoSEQ 96-well plate was sequenced on a dedicated single-read 150-cycle Illumina NextSeq 550 flow cell. The authors' pipeline ran thus. Because the immunoSEQ output included only junctional sequences and no quality scores, the filtering could not be the same as the filtering used for full-length reads. To assign V/J genes and CDR3, sequences were annotated using PyIR, a Python wrapper for IgBLAST v1.9, with IMGT germline references. Reads were filtered out if the reads had weak V/J assignments (E-value above 1e-6), no CDR3, stop codons, out-of-frame junctions, or ambiguous translated residues. V3J clonotypes were defined as sequences sharing an identical inferred V gene, J gene, and CDR3 amino acid sequence. Percentage overlap between repertoires was calculated by dividing the number of shared unique clonotypes by the size of the smaller repertoire. Three approaches were used to assess repertoire richness: RTK rarefaction, the Chao1 estimator, and Recon v2.1 estimates of unobserved clonotypes. OLGA was used to compute generation probabilities for all TCRbeta clonotypes that the gDNA method yielded from a few donors. TCRdb re-hosts the immuneACCESS table, in-frame sequences only. Its copies lack some clones; in the studies checked, an unresolved V gene accounts for under half of them, and the cause for the rest is not known. V and J calls and clone size come straight from that table; D and trimming were deduced from the DNA. Here the sample has a few million clones; 80% to 95% occur a single time. The top ten clones comprise around 0.4% of the sample.

This entry comes from a study of shared clonotypes between healthy human individuals (dated by TCRdb to 2020 to 2022). Describing the broader study: A few men and a couple of women, aged 18 to 49 years, made up the cohort. To estimate repertoire size and how much clonotype sharing occurs between individuals, the study deeply sequenced the blood TCR repertoires of about five healthy adults. Different laboratories and diverse techniques were used to prepare libraries and sequence TCR repertoires, to increase sequencing depth and limit assay-specific biases. Between about 0.9 and 9 billion PBMCs per donor were obtained by leukapheresis. For each donor, CD4 naive and CD4 memory were each given three plates, CD8 naive was given two plates, and CD8 memory was given one plate.

Here is what the overall study found, with its caveats: Compared with non-shared clonotypes, clonotypes shared by all four sorted-subset donors had higher generation probabilities. Estimated clonotype richness was generally larger for naive than for memory subsets. Because the study included only a small number of donors, the genetic and exposure-history diversity represented was limited. Based on pairwise subsampling, the degree of clonotype sharing among donors was expected to be affected by sequencing depth. Rarefaction of sorted-subset datasets indicated incomplete sequencing despite the large sequencing depth. Across a few donors, around 5% of naive CD4, roughly 3.8% of naive CD8, about 2% of memory CD4, and 0.4% of memory CD8 clonotypes were shared. Sampling was restricted to blood, and TCR repertoires in tissues likely differ from the TCR repertoires found in blood.

Sequencing was done on a sample of naive CD4+ T cells from PBMCs. This specimen's cell subset or site label, per the study, means: CD45RA+ positively selected. This TCR was recovered from a man between 18 and 35 years old in good health. Some clones in this sample may be carry-over from other donors' samples.

The DNA is as follows: TGTGCCAGCAGAACAGGGGAGACCACTGAAGCTTTCTTT. Its translation is CASRTGETTEAFF. The rearrangement combines TRBV7-6 with TRBJ1-1, and 7 junctional nucleotides match TRBD1. CDR1 is given as SGHVS and CDR2 as FNYEAQ, both from the germline V gene. Including the terminal cysteine and phenylalanine, the CDR3 comprises 13 residues. Only the CDR3 region is kept as DNA, spanning 39 bases read in frame from base 1. V has 6 bases trimmed and J has 4 bases trimmed; junction bases matching no gene number 5.